This T cell receptor beta chain was sequenced for a study of blood T cell repertoires in COVID-19. The overall study: Spain, Italy and the United States supplied samples that represented acute and convalescent COVID-19. In each case, the material was cDNA or gDNA derived from T cells, B-cell-depleted T cells, or PBMCs.

The CDR3 is 14 residues long. Trimming removed 5 bases from V and 8 bases from J, with 15 bases in between. Germline-derived CDR1 and CDR2 are LNHNV and YYDKDF (reference sequence). Per the original data handling: Estimation of nucleated cell counts relied on the amplification of reference gene primers. Sequenced by immunoSEQ multiplex PCR; TCRdb stores in-frame clones only, minus some. V and J calls and clone size are copied from that table; D and trimming were computed from the DNA. Here the sample spans 150,000 to 200,000 clones, roughly 89% being singletons. One Seattle source followed patients from active infection through their disease course.

This chain connects TRBV15 to TRBJ1-4; weak D call: TRBD1 (6 bases). This receptor was identified in a woman aged 70-85 years with COVID-19, enrolled during active disease. The sequenced sample was peripheral blood. The DNA for the CDR3 is TGTGCCACCAGCGGGGGGGCAGACGGGGAAAAACTGTTTTTT. Translated: CATSGGADGEKLFF.